The 20 T cell receptor beta chains listed next were all sequenced from one sample in a study of OX40 agonist ivuxolimab in advanced cancers. Sequencing used immunoSEQ multiplex PCR; TCRdb keeps in-frame clones, though not all of them. The sample lists 25,000 to 35,000 clones, less than 90% occurring once. Here the sequenced sample was CD4+ or CD8+ T cells sorted from blood, taken in a trial of the OX40 agonist ivuxolimab. These receptors all stem from an adult with an advanced solid tumor such as melanoma, head and neck, liver or kidney cancer.

The V and J genes are TRBV5-4 and TRBJ1-2; weak D call: TRBD1 (6 bases). The CDR3 contains 14 residues. The germline V gene encodes CDR1 SGHNT and CDR2 YYREEE (reference sequence). The germline V and J ends were trimmed by 0 bases and 4 bases, with 10 bases remaining between them. CDR3 DNA sequence: TGTGCCAGCAGCTTGGACCAGGGGAGCTATGGCTACACCTTC. As protein: CASSLDQGSYGYTF.

The CDR3, as DNA: TGCGCCAGCAGCCAAGGTCCACTAGCGGGGGGCGTAGATACGCAGTATTTT. This sequence encodes CASSQGPLAGGVDTQYF. This chain uses TRBV4-1 with TRBJ2-3; 12 bases are shared with TRBD2. The CDR3 spans 17 residues. After removal of 1 base from V and 5 bases from J, the junction contained 7 bases not matched to a gene. The V gene's germline CDR1 is MGHRA and CDR2 YSYEKL.

The chain employs TRBV9 and TRBJ2-5; 13 bases map to TRBD2. This CDR3 spans 16 amino acids. Germline V gene lookup returns CDR1 SGDLS and CDR2 YYNGEE. V was clipped by 3 bases and J by 1 base; unmatched bases: 3. CDR3 sequence: CASSGLAGGSQETQYF. The CDR3, as DNA: TGTGCCAGCAGCGGACTAGCGGGAGGTTCCCAAGAGACCCAGTACTTC. The variable domain in full, completed from reference TRBV9 and TRBJ2-5, reads DSGVTQTPKHLITATGQRVTLRCSPRSGDLSVYWYQQSLDQGLQFLIQYYNGEERAKGNILERFSAQQFPDLHSELNLSSLELGDSALYFCASSGLAGGSQETQYFGPGTRLLVL.

The chain links TRBV5-6 to TRBJ1-4, with a weak D call TRBD1 (5 bases). The germline V gene encodes CDR1 SGHDT and CDR2 YYEEEE. The germline V and J ends were trimmed by 3 bases and 9 bases, with 6 bases remaining between them. The CDR3 is 11 residues long. The DNA of the CDR3 is TGTGCCAGCAGCTCAGGGAAAAAACTGTTTTTT. It translates to CASSSGKKLFF.

The gene calls are TRBV7-9 and TRBJ2-6; 7 nucleotides match TRBD1. Germline V gives CDR1 SEHNR, CDR2 FQNEAQ (reference sequence). Trimming cost V 3 bases and J 1 base; bases outside gene matches: 3. This CDR3 comprises 16 residues. The CDR3 spells CASSFPTGSGANVLTF. The CDR3 nucleotides are TGTGCCAGCAGCTTTCCGACAGGGTCTGGGGCCAACGTCCTGACTTTC.

This clone was detected only once. V is TRBV7-2 and J is TRBJ2-1; D unclear. The V gene lost 3 bases and the J gene lost 0 bases, with 9 bases spanning the gap. This CDR3 spans 15 amino acids. CDR1 is SGHTA, CDR2 FQGNSA, per germline. CDR3 in DNA: TGTGCCAGCAGCTTGGGGATCGGCTCCTACAATGAGCAGTTCTTC. Its protein product is CASSLGIGSYNEQFF. The full variable domain, its missing parts supplied by reference TRBV7-2 and TRBJ2-1, is GAGVSQSPSNKVTEKGKDVELRCDPISGHTALYWYRQSLGQGLEFLIYFQGNSAPDKSGLPSDRFSAERTGGSVSTLTIQRTQQEDSAVYLCASSLGIGSYNEQFFGPGTRLTVL.

This rearrangement joins TRBV6-6 to TRBJ2-1, with a possible D match to TRBD1 (7 bases). Trimming cost V 6 bases and J 8 bases, with 14 bases left between them. Germline CDR1 is MNHNY and CDR2 is SVGAGI (reference sequence). The CDR3 loop spans 13 amino acids. In DNA, the CDR3 is TGTGCCAGCAGCCAGGGGGACTGGGATGAGCAGTTCTTC. Protein: CASSQGDWDEQFF.

The chain joins TRBV5-6 to TRBJ2-7; D not resolved. CDR3 length: 15 amino acids. Germline-derived CDR1 and CDR2 are SGHDT and YYEEEE. V was cut by 7 bases and J by 4 bases, with 21 bases left in between. CDR3 sequence: CASRYFQRRIYEQYF. Written as DNA, the CDR3 is TGTGCCAGCCGTTATTTCCAGAGAAGAATATACGAGCAGTACTTC.

As to this clone: One end of the junction is discordant with germline, which a read error may explain. The rearrangement uses TRBV7-7 and TRBJ2-7, with 9 bases lining up with TRBD1. The germline CDR1 and CDR2 sequences are SSHAT and FNYEAQ (reference sequence). There are 15 residues in the CDR3. CDR3: CASSLGPTGGYEQYF. As DNA, the CDR3 is TGTGCTAGCAGCTTAGGGCCGACAGGGGGGTACGAGCAGTACTTC.

J is TRBJ1-1 and V is TRBV30; D unclear. Germline CDR1 is GTSNPN and CDR2 is SVGIG (reference sequence). CDR3 size: 11 residues. Trimming cost V 5 bases and J 1 base, with 5 bases left between them. CDR3 bases: TGTGCCTGGCGTGAGAACACTGAAGCTTTCTTT. Translated: CAWRENTEAFF.

The gene calls are TRBV5-1 and TRBJ2-7, with TRBD2 identical over 9 bases. CDR3 length: 14 residues. Per the germline V gene, CDR1 is SGHRS and CDR2 is YFSETQ. The ends lost 2 bases at V and 7 bases at J; junction bases unmatched: 7. CDR3 protein: CASSLLAGAGEQYF. In DNA, the CDR3 is TGCGCCAGCAGCTTACTAGCGGGCGCTGGGGAGCAGTACTTC.

The rearrangement links TRBV13 to TRBJ2-3; D uncertain. V was trimmed by 0 bases and J by 0 bases, leaving 13 bases between them. This CDR3 region has 17 residues. The germline gives CDR1 PRHDT, CDR2 FYEKMQ (reference sequence). The CDR3 DNA reads TGTGCCAGCAGCTTAGGCCAAGGCGTCCCTAGCACAGATACGCAGTATTTT. It encodes CASSLGQGVPSTDTQYF.

This chain connects TRBV7-9 to TRBJ2-3; the D gene is possibly TRBD2 (6 bases). The CDR3 spans 15 residues. Germline CDR1 SEHNR, CDR2 FQNEAQ (reference sequence). Trimming cost V 4 bases and J 0 bases, with 11 bases left between them. The CDR3 here is CASSSSVTSTDTQYF. In DNA, the CDR3 is TGTGCCAGCAGCTCTAGCGTAACTAGCACAGATACGCAGTATTTT.

The chain carries TRBV9 and TRBJ2-4, with D uncertain. Trimming removed 4 bases at V and 5 bases at J, with 10 bases between. The CDR3 loop spans 13 amino acids. CDR1 is SGDLS and CDR2 is YYNGEE in the germline V gene. CDR3 sequence reads: CASSPLSQNIQYF. The CDR3 nucleotides read TGTGCCAGCAGCCCCCTGAGCCAAAACATTCAGTACTTC.

The rearrangement links TRBV6-5 to TRBJ2-7, with TRBD2 matching over 9 bases. J lost 5 bases, V lost 2 bases, and 4 bases had no gene match. This CDR3 has 14 residues. Germline loops: CDR1 MNHEY, CDR2 SVGAGI. The CDR3 coding sequence is TGTGCCAGCAGTTACAGGGCTAGCGGGAACGAGCAGTACTTC. Encoded protein: CASSYRASGNEQYF.

The rearrangement links TRBV30 to TRBJ2-7, with D uncertain. Germline CDR1 is GTSNPN and CDR2 is SVGIG (reference sequence). Trimming took off 1 base at V and 2 bases at J, with 6 bases between the two ends. CDR3 length equals 12 residues. The CDR3, as DNA: TGTGCCTGGAGTGCCGAGACCTACGAGCAGTACTTC. It translates to CAWSAETYEQYF.

The V call is TRBV6-5, the J call TRBJ2-7; 8 bases align to TRBD1. The CDR3 consists of 14 residues. Unmatched junction bases numbered 7, after V lost 7 bases and J lost 2 bases. Germline CDR1 MNHEY, CDR2 SVGAGI. CDR3 loop: CASTPGQGAYEQYF. The CDR3 DNA reads as TGTGCCAGCACCCCCGGACAGGGAGCCTACGAGCAGTACTTC.

This clone turned up a few times. In DNA form, the CDR3 reads TGCGCCAGCAGCCCTATGGACAGCATGAACACTGAAGCTTTCTTT. Translated, it gives CASSPMDSMNTEAFF. J is TRBJ1-1 and V is TRBV4-1; D is perhaps TRBD1 (6 bases). The V gene's germline CDR1 is MGHRA and CDR2 YSYEKL. V lost 4 bases to trimming and J lost 0 bases, with 12 bases between them. This CDR3 comprises 15 residues.

The chain recombines TRBV15 with TRBJ2-7, with 15 nucleotides matching TRBD2. Germline V gene lookup returns CDR1 LNHNV and CDR2 YYDKDF (reference sequence). The CDR3 length is 17 residues. Germline trimming cut 0 bases from V and 7 bases from J; bases unmatched to any gene: 7. CDR3 loop: CATSRDWAGLAGGEQYF. CDR3 in DNA: TGTGCCACCAGCAGAGATTGGGCCGGACTAGCGGGAGGGGAGCAGTACTTC. The full variable domain, in which reference TRBV15 and TRBJ2-7 provide the parts outside the CDR3, is DAMVIQNPRYQVTQFGKPVTLSCSQTLNHNVMYWYQQKSSQAPKLLFHYYDKDFNNEADTPDNFQSRRPNTSFCFLDIRSPGLGDTAMYLCATSRDWAGLAGGEQYFGPGTRLTVT.

This rearrangement joins TRBV6-1 to TRBJ1-5; 9 nucleotides line up with TRBD1. The CDR3 has 15 residues. From germline, CDR1 is MNHNS and CDR2 SASEGT. With 5 bases clipped from V and 5 bases from J, the junction kept 7 bases outside the gene matches. CDR3: CASSPGTGLHQPQHF. The CDR3 bases are TGTGCCAGCAGTCCGGGGACAGGGTTACATCAGCCCCAGCATTTT.